This TCR beta chain was documented in a study of vaccination and CD4 T cells after COVID-19. Study results and limitations: The study examined relatively few convalescent patients and included no early post-infection timepoints.

The CDR3 has 15 amino acids. The V gene's germline CDR1 is DFQATT and CDR2 SNEGSKA (reference sequence). V shed 1 base and J 1 base; nucleotides not matched to a gene: 6. The Oncomine TCR Beta short-read assay was applied to DNA of cultured CD4+ T cells. In TCRdb, the PCR reads were re-called with MiXCR into one record per CDR3 protein. Among about 7,600 distinct CDR3 sequences, roughly 50% were seen once, and the ten largest hold 24%. Noted treatment: roughly nine-day PBMC culture with coronavirus spike peptide pools or control peptides (ViraFEST assay). It was before the COVID-19 pandemic (2011-2018) that the unexposed donor's CD4+ T cells were collected. Only a few counts were recorded for this clonotype. Its antigen is currently unknown.

The receptor comes from a human donor in good health. The chain uses TRBV20-1 and TRBJ1-2, with TRBD1 matching over 7 bases. The sequencing sample was made of CD4+ T cells from blood, cultured in vitro. The CDR3 sequence: CSARGARGDNYGYTF. CDR3 nucleotide sequence: TGCAGTGCTAGAGGGGCCAGGGGGGATAACTATGGCTACACCTTC.